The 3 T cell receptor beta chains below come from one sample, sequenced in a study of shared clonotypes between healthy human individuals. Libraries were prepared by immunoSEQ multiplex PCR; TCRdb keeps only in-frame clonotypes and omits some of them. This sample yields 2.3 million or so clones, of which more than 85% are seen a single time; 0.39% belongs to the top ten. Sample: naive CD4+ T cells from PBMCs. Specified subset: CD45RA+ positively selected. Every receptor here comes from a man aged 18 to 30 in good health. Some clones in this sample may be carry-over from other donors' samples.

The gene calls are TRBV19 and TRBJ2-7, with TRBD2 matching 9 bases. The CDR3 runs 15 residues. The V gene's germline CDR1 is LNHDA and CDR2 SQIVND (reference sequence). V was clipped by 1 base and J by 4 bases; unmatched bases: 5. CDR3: CASSIVVAGEYEQYF. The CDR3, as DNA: TGTGCCAGTAGTATAGTTGTAGCGGGAGAGTACGAGCAGTACTTC.

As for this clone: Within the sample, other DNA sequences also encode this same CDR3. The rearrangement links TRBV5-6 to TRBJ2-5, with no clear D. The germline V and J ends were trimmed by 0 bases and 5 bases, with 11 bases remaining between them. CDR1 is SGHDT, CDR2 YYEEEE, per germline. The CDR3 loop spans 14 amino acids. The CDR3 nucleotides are TGTGCCAGCAGCTTGGGGCCAGGCCAGGAGACCCAGTACTTC. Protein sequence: CASSLGPGQETQYF.

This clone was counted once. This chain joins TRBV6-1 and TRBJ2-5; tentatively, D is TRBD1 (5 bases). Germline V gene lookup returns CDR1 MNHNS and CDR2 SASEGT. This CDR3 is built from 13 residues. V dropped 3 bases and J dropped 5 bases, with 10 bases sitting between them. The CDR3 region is CASSDVQGETQYF. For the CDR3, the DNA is TGTGCCAGCAGTGACGTGCAGGGTGAGACCCAGTACTTC.